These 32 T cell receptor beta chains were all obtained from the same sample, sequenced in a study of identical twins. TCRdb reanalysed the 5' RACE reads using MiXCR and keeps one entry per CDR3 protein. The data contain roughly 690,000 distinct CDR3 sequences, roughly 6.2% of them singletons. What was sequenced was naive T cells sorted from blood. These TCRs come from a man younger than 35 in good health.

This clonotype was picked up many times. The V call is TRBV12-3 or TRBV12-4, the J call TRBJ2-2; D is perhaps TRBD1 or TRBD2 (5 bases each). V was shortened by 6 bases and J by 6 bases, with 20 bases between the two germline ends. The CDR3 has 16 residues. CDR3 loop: CASSIGTASRAGELFF. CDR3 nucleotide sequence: TGTGCCAGCAGCATCGGGACGGCGTCCAGGGCCGGGGAGCTGTTTTTT.

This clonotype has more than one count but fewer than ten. The CDR3 protein is CASSLDRQGTFNEQYF. CDR3 in DNA: TGTGCCAGCAGCTTAGATAGACAGGGAACGTTCAACGAGCAGTACTTC. The V gene is TRBV7-8, the J gene TRBJ2-7; 7 nucleotides match TRBD1. The junction had 11 bases not matched to a gene; V was cut back by 1 base and J by 5 bases. CDR3 length equals 16 residues. Germline V gene lookup returns CDR1 SGHVS and CDR2 FQNEAQ.

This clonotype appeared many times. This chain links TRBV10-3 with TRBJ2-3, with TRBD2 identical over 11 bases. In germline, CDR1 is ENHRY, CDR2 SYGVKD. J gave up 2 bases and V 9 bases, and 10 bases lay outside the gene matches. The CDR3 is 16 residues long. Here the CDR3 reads CAIALTSGTPTDTQYF. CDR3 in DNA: TGTGCCATTGCGTTGACTAGCGGGACCCCCACAGATACGCAGTATTTT.

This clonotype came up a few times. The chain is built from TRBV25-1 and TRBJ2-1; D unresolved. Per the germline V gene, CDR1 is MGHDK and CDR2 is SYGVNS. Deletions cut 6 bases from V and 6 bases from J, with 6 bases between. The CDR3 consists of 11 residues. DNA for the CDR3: TGTGCCAGCAGCACGGCCAATGAGCAGTTCTTC. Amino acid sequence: CASSTANEQFF.

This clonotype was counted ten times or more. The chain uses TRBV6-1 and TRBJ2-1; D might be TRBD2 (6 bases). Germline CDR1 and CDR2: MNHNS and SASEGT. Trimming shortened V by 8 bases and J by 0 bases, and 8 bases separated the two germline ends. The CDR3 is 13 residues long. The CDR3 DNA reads TGTGCCAGCCGGGACTTCTCCTACAATGAGCAGTTCTTC. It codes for CASRDFSYNEQFF.

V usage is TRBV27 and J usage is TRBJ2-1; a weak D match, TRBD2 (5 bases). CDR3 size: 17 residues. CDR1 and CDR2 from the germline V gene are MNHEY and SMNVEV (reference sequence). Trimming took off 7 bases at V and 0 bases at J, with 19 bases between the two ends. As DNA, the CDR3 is TGTGCCAGCACCCTGGAGTGGGGAGCGAGCTCCTACAATGAGCAGTTCTTC. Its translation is CASTLEWGASSYNEQFF.

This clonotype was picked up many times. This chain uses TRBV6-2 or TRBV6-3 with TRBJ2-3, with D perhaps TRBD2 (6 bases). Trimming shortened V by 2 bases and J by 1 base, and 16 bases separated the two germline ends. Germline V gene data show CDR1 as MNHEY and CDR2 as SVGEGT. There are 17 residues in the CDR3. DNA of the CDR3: TGTGCCAGCAGTTACCCGGGACTGGTTGGACGCACAGATACGCAGTATTTT. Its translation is CASSYPGLVGRTDTQYF.

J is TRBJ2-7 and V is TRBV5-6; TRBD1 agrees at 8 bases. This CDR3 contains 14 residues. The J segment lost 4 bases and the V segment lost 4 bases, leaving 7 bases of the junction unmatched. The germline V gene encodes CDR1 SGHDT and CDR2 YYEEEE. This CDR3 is CASSGQGIGYEQYF. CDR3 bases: TGTGCCAGCAGCGGACAGGGTATTGGGTACGAGCAGTACTTC.

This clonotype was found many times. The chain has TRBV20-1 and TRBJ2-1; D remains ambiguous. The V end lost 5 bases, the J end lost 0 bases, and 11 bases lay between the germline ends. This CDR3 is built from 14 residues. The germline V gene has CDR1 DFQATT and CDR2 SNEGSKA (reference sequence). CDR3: CSAPTWSSYNEQFF. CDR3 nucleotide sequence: TGCAGTGCTCCAACTTGGAGCTCCTACAATGAGCAGTTCTTC.

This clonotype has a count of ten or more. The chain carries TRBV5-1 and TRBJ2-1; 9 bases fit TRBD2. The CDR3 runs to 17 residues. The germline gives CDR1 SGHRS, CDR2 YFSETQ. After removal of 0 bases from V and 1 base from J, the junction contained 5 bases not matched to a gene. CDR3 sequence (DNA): TGCGCCAGCAGCTTGGTTGCGGGAGGGCTGTCCTACAATGAGCAGTTCTTC. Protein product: CASSLVAGGLSYNEQFF.

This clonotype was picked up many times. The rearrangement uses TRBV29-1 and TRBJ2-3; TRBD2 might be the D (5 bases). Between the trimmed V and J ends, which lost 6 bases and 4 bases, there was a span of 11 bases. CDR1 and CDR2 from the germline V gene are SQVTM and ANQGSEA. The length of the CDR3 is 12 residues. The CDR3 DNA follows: TGCAGCGTCAAACTAGGACCAGATACGCAGTATTTT. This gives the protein CSVKLGPDTQYF.

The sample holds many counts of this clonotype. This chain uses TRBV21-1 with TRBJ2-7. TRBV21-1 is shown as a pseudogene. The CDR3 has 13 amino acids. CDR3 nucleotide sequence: TGTGCCAGCGTTCCTTTAAGCTCCTACGAGCAGTACGTC. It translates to CASVPLSSYEQYV.

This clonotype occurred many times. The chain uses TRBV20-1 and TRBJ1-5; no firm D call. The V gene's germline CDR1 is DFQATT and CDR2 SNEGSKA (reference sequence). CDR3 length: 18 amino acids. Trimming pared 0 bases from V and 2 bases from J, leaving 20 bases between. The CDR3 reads CSARDPEPDPNGNQPQHF. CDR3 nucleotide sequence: TGCAGTGCTAGAGACCCCGAGCCGGATCCTAATGGCAATCAGCCCCAGCATTTT.

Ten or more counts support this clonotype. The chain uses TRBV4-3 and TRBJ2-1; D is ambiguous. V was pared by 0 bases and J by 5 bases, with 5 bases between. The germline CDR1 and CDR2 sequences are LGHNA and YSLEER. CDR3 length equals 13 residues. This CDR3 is CASSQDTDNEQFF. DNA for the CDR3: TGCGCCAGCAGCCAAGATACCGACAATGAGCAGTTCTTC.

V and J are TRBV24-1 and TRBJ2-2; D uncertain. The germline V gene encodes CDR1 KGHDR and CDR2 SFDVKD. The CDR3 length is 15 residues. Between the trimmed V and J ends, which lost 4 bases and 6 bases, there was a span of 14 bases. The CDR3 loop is CATSEPGPRAGELFF. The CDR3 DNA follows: TGTGCCACCAGTGAACCTGGTCCCCGGGCCGGGGAGCTGTTTTTT.

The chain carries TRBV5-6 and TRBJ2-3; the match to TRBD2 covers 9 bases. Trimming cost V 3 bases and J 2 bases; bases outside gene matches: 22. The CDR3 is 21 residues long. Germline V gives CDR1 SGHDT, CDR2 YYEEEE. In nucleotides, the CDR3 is TGTGCCAGCAGCTGGGGTTTGCGGGAGGGAGCGGGGAATTCCATCACAGATACGCAGTATTTT. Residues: CASSWGLREGAGNSITDTQYF. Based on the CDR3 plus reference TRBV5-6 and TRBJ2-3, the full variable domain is DAGVTQSPTHLIKTRGQQVTLRCSPKSGHDTVSWYQQALGQGPQFIFQYYEEEERQRGNFPDRFSGHQFPNYSSELNVNALLLGDSALYLCASSWGLREGAGNSITDTQYFGPGTRLTVL.

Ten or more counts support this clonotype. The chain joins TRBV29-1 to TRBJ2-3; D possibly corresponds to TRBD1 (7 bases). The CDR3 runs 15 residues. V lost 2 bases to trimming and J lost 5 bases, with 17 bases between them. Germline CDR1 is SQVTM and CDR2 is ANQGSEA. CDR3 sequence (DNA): TGCAGCGTTGAAAGGGGCAGGGGGGAGGAAGATACGCAGTATTTT. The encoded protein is CSVERGRGEEDTQYF.

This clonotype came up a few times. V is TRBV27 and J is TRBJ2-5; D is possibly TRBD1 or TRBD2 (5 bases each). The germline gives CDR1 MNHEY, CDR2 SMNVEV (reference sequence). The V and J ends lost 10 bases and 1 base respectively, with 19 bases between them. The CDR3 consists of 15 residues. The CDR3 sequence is CANEGISSLQETQYF. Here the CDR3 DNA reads TGTGCCAACGAGGGGATTAGTTCCCTCCAAGAGACCCAGTACTTC.

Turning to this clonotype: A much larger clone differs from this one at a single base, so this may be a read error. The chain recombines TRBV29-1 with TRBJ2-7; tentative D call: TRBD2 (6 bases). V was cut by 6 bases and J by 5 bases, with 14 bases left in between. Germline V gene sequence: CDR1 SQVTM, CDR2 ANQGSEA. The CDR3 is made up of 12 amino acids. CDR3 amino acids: CSVREGLNEQYV. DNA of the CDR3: TGCAGCGTACGTGAGGGACTTAACGAGCAGTACGTC.

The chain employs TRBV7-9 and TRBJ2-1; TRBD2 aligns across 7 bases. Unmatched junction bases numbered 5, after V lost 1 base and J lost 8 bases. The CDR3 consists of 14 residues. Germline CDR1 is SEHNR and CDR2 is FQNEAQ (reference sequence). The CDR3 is CASSLGGRKDEQFF. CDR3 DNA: TGTGCCAGCAGCTTAGGCGGGAGAAAGGATGAGCAGTTCTTC.

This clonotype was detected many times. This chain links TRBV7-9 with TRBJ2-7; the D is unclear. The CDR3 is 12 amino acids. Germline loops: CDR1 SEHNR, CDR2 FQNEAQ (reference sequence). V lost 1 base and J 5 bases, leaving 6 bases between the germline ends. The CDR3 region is CASSLDSHEQYV. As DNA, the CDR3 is TGTGCCAGCAGCTTAGATTCGCACGAGCAGTACGTC.

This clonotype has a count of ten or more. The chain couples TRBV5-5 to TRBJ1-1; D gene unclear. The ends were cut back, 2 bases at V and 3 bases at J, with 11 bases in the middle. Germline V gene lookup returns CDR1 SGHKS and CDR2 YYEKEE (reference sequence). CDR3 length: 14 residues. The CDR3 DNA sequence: TGTGCCAGCAGCTTTTTCCGGGGTGACACTGAAGCTTTCTTT. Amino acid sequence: CASSFFRGDTEAFF.

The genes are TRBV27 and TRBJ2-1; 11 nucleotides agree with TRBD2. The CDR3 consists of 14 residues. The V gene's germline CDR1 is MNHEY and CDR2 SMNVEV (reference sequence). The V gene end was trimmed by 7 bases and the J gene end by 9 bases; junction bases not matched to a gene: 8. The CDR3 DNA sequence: TGTGCCAGCACCCTTAGCGGGAGGGCCCGTGAGCAGTTCTTC. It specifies CASTLSGRAREQFF.

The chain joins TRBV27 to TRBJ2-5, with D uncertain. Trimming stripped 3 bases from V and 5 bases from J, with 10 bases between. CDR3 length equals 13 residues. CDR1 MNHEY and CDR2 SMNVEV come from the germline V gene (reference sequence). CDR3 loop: CASSFNRWETQYF. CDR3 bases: TGTGCCAGCAGTTTTAATAGGTGGGAGACCCAGTACTTC.

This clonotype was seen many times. DNA for the CDR3: TGTGCCAGCCAGATCGGGTACGAGCAGTACTTC. Translation gives CASQIGYEQYF. The V and J genes are TRBV28 and TRBJ2-7; D call uncertain. There are 11 residues in the CDR3. Trimming took 8 bases from V and 4 from J, leaving 9 bases between them. CDR1 MDHEN and CDR2 SYDVKM come from the germline V gene.

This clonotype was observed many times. CDR3 sequence (DNA): TGTGCCAGCAGTTACTCTGCAGGGCTCGCCTACGAGCAGTACTTC. Translation gives CASSYSAGLAYEQYF. The chain joins TRBV6-2 or TRBV6-3 to TRBJ2-7; weak D call: TRBD1 (5 bases). This CDR3 has 15 amino acids. CDR1 MNHEY and CDR2 SVGEGT come from the germline V gene. With 0 bases removed from V and 2 bases from J, the gap between germline ends came to 11 bases.

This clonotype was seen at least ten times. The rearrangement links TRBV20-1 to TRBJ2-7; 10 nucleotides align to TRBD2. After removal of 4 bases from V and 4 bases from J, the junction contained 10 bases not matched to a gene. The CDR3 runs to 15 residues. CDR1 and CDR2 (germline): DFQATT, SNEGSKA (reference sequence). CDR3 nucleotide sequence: TGCAGTGCTACAGACCTAATAGCGGGAGGATACGAGCAGTACTTC. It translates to CSATDLIAGGYEQYF.

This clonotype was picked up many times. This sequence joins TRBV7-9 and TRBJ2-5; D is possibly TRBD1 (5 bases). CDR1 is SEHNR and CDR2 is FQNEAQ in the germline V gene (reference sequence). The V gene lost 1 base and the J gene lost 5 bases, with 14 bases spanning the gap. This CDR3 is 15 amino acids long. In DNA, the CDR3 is TGTGCCAGCAGCTTAGGGGTGCAGGGTCGGGAGACCCAGTACTTC. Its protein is CASSLGVQGRETQYF.

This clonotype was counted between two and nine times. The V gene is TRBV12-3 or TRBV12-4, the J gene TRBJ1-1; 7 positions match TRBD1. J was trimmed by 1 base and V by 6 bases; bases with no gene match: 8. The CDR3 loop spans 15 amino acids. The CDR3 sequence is CASRRDSIGNTEAFF. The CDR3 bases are TGTGCCAGCAGGCGGGACAGTATAGGGAACACTGAAGCTTTCTTT.

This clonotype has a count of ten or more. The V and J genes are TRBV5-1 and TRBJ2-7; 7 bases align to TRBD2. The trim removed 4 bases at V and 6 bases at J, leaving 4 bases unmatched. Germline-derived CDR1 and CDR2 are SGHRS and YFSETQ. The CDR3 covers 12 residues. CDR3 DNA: TGCGCCAGCAGCCCAAGACTAGCCGAGCAGTACTTC. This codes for CASSPRLAEQYF.

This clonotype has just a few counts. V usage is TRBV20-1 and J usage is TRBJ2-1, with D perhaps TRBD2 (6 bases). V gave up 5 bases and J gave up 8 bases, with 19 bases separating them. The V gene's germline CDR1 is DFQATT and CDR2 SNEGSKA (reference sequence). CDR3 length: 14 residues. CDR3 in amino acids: CSAPEGLGGDEQFF. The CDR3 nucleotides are TGCAGTGCTCCGGAGGGACTGGGAGGCGATGAGCAGTTCTTC.

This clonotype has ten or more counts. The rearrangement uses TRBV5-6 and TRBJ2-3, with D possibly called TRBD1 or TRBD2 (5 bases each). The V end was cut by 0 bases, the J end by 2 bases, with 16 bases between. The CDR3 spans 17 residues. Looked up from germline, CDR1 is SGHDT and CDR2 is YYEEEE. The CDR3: CASSLAFKGPPTDTQYF. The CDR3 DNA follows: TGTGCCAGCAGCTTGGCCTTTAAGGGACCACCCACAGATACGCAGTATTTT.